The rows below give T cell receptor beta chains drawn from one sample of a study of T cell repertoires in cytomegalovirus infection. No antigen has been assigned to these receptors. TCRdb analysed the reads with MiXCR anew, one entry per CDR3 protein. The table includes 200,000 or so distinct CDR3 sequences, around 40% detected once. The sample was CD8+ T cells from cultured PBMCs, taken from culture after CMV antigen stimulation. These receptors all stem from a human donor in good health (CMV status not recorded). Some clones in this sample may be carry-over from other donors' samples. The conserved cysteine and the conserved F or W are not part of the CDR3 here.

V gene	J gene	CDR3 protein
TRBV7-9	TRBJ1-3	ASRGETGNSGNTIY
TRBV7-3	TRBJ2-2	ASSWGLAGGAGEPF
TRBV10-1	TRBJ2-1	ASSESSGDNEQF
TRBV4-2	TRBJ2-7	ASSQDLAGSSYEQY
TRBV19	TRBJ2-7	ASSPRTGYGEQY
TRBV7-2	TRBJ1-1	ASSLSFWVKGTEAF
TRBV6-6	TRBJ1-5	ASSSPFERGQQPQH
TRBV4-2	TRBJ2-5	ASSQEFIGGAGYQETQY
TRBV27	TRBJ2-1	ASSPRGRSSYNEQF
TRBV4-1	TRBJ1-2	ASSPEVESLVYGYT
TRBV11-1	TRBJ1-4	ASSLEPGHHNEKLF
TRBV6-6	TRBJ1-5	ASSSTNSNQPQH
TRBV5-6	TRBJ2-7	ASSGGQGKESTPDYEQY
TRBV10-3	TRBJ2-1	AINREGQVHEQF
TRBV4-2	TRBJ2-3	ASSQLPNGLITDTQY
TRBV27	TRBJ2-7	ASRWASGGAHEQY
TRBV27	TRBJ1-2	ASSPQGAGGYT
TRBV27	TRBJ1-6	ASSFPPDRRNSPLH
TRBV7-9	TRBJ2-1	ASSPPQGGNEQF
TRBV7-6	TRBJ2-7	ASSLEQARSYEQY
TRBV11-1	TRBJ1-1	ASSLGSGRLNTEAF
TRBV12-3/TRBV12-4	TRBJ2-7	ASGAPPAYEQY
TRBV19	TRBJ2-3	ASSIEDRTDTQY
TRBV11-2	TRBJ2-3	ASSLGDRLAGVDTQY
TRBV7-9	TRBJ2-1	ASSSLGTGSYNEQF